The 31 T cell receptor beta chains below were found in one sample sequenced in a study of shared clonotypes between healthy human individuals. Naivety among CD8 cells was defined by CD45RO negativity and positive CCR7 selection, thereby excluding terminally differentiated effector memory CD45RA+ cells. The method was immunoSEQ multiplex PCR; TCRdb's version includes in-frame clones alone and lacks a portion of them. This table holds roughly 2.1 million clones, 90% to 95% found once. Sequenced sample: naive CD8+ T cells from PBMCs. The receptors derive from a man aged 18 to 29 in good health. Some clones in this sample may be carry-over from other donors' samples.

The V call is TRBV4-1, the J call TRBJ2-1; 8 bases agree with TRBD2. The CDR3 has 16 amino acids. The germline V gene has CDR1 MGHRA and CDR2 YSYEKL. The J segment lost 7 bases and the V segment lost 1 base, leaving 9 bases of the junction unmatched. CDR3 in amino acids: CASSQAFTSGGNEQFF. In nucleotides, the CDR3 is TGCGCCAGCAGCCAAGCCTTCACTAGCGGAGGGAATGAGCAGTTCTTC.

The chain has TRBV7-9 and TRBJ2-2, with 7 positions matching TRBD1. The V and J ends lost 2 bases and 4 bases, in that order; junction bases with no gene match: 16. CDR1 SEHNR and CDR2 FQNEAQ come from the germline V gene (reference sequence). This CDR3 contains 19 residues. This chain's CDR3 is CASSLYIRQGVESTGELFF. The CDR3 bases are TGTGCCAGCAGCTTATATATCCGACAGGGAGTAGAGAGCACCGGGGAGCTGTTTTTT.

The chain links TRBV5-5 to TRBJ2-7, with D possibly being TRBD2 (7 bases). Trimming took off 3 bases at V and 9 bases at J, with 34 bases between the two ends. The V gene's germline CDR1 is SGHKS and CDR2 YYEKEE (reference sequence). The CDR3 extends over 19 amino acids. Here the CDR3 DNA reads TGTGCCAGCAGCTATCCCCCAGACTCTGAACGGGGGGCTTCTAAGGGGCAGTACTTC. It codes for CASSYPPDSERGASKGQYF.

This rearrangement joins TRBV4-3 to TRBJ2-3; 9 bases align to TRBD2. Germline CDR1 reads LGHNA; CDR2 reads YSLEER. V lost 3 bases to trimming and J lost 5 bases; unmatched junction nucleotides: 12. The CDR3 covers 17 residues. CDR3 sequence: CASSQGPAGGRGDTQYF. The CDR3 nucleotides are TGCGCCAGCAGCCAGGGCCCCGCGGGGGGGAGAGGAGATACGCAGTATTTT.

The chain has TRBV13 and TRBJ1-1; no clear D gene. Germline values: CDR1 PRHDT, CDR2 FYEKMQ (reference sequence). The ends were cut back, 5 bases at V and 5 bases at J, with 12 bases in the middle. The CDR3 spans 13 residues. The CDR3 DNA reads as TGTGCCAGCAGCCAAGAGCGGGGTACTGAAGCTTTCTTT. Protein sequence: CASSQERGTEAFF.

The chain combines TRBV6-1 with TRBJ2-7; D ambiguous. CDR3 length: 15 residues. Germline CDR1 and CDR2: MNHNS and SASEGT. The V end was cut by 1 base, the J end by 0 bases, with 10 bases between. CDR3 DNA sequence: TGTGCCAGCAGTGAAGGACTCAATAGCTCCTACGAGCAGTACTTC. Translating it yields CASSEGLNSSYEQYF.

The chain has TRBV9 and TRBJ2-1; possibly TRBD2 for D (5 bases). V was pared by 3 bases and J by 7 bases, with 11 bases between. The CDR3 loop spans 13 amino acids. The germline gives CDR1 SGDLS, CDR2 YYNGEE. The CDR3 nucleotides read TGTGCCAGCAGCGGCAGCAGAGGGAATGAGCAGTTCTTC. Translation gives CASSGSRGNEQFF.

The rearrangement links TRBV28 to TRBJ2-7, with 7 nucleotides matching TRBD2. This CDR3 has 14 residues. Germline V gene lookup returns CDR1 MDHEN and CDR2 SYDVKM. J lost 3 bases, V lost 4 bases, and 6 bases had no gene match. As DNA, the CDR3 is TGTGCCAGCAGTTCATCGACTAGCCGCTACGAGCAGTACTTC. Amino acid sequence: CASSSSTSRYEQYF.

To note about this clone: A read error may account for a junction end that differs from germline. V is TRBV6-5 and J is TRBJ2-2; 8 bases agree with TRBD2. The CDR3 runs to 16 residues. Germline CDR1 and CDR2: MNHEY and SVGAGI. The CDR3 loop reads CASSSSGTSLTAELFF. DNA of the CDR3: TGTGCCAGCAGTTCGTCCGGGACTAGTCTTACCGCGGAGCTGTTTTTT.

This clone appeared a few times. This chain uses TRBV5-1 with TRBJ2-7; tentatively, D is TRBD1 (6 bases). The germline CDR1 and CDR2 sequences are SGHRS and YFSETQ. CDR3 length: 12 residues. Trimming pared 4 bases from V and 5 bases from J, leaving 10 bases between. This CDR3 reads CASSKHRDEQYF. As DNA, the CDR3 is TGCGCCAGCAGCAAACACAGGGACGAGCAGTACTTC.

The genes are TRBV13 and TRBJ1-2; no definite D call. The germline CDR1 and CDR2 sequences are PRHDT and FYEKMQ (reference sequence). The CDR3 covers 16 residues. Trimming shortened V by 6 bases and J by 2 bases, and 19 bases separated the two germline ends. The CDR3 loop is CASRIRLTSMNYGYTF. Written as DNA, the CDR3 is TGTGCCAGCAGGATACGCTTAACTAGTATGAACTATGGCTACACCTTC.

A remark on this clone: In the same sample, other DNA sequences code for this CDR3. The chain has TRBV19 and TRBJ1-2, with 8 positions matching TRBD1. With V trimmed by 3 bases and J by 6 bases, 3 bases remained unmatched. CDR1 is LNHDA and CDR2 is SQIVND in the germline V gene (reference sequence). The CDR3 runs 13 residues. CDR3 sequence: CASSMGTGDGYTF. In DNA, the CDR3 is TGTGCCAGTAGTATGGGGACAGGCGATGGCTACACCTTC.

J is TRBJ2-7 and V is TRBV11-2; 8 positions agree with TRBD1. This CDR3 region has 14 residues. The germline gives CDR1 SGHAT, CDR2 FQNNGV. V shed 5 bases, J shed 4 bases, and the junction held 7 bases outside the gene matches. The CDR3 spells CASSVRGTGYEQYF. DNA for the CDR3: TGTGCCAGCAGCGTCCGCGGGACAGGTTACGAGCAGTACTTC.

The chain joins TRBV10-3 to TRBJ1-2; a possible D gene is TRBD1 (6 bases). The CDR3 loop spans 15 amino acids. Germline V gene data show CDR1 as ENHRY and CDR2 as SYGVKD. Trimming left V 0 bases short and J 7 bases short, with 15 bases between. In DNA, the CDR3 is TGTGCCATCAGTGAGTCAGGAGGGGGAATCGCTGGCTACACCTTC. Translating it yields CAISESGGGIAGYTF.

The CDR3 DNA sequence: TGCGCCAGCAGCTTCCGGACAGGGGGCCCTAGCGGGAGTCCCCATGAGCAGTTCTTC. This encodes CASSFRTGGPSGSPHEQFF. This chain links TRBV5-1 with TRBJ2-1; a weak D match, TRBD1 (11 bases). The CDR3 spans 19 residues. With 2 bases removed from V and 8 bases from J, the gap between germline ends came to 29 bases. Germline CDR1 is SGHRS and CDR2 is YFSETQ.

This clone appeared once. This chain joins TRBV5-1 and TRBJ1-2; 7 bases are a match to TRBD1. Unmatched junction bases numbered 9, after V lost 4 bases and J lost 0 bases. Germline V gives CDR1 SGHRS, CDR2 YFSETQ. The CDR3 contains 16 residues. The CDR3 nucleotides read TGCGCCAGCAGCCCACCGCCCGGGACAGCTAACTATGGCTACACCTTC. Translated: CASSPPPGTANYGYTF. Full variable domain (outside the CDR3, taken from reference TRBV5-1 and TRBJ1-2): KAGVTQTPRYLIKTRGQQVTLSCSPISGHRSVSWYQQTPGQGLQFLFEYFSETQRNKGNFPGRFSGRQFSNSRSEMNVSTLELGDSALYLCASSPPPGTANYGYTFGSGTRLTVV.

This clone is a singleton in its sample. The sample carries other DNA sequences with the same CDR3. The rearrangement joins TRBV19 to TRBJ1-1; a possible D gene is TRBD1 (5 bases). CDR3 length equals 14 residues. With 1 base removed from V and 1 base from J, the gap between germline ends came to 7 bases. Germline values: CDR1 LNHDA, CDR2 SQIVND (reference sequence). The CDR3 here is CASSIARGNTEAFF. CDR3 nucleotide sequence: TGTGCCAGTAGTATAGCGAGGGGGAACACTGAAGCTTTCTTT.

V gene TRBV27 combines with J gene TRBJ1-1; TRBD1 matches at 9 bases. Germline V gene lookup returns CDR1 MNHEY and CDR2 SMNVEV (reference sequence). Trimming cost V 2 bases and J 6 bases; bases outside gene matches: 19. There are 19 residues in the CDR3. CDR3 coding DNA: TGTGCCAGCAGTTTAAGGGGTGCGGGACAGGGTCTTCTGTCCTCTGAAGCTTTCTTT. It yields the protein CASSLRGAGQGLLSSEAFF.

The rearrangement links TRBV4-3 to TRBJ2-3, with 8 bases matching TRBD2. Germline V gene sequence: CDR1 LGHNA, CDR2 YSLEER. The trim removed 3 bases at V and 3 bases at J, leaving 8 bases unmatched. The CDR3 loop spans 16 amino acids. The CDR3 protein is CASSHSPAGATDTQYF. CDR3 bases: TGCGCCAGCAGCCATTCACCAGCGGGAGCTACAGATACGCAGTATTTT.

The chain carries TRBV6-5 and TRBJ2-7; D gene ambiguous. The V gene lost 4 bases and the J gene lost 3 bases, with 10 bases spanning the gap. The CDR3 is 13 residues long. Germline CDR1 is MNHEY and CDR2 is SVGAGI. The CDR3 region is CASSWAEHYEQYF. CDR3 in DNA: TGTGCCAGCAGTTGGGCAGAACACTACGAGCAGTACTTC.

CDR3 loop: CASSPRDRVGDEQFF. In DNA form, the CDR3 reads TGTGCCAGCAGCCCCCGGGACAGGGTAGGCGATGAGCAGTTCTTC. V usage is TRBV9 and J usage is TRBJ2-1; 9 bases agree with TRBD1. Looked up from germline, CDR1 is SGDLS and CDR2 is YYNGEE. With 4 bases clipped from V and 8 bases from J, the junction kept 10 bases outside the gene matches. There are 15 residues in the CDR3. Together with reference TRBV9 and TRBJ2-1, the CDR3 gives the full variable domain: DSGVTQTPKHLITATGQRVTLRCSPRSGDLSVYWYQQSLDQGLQFLIQYYNGEERAKGNILERFSAQQFPDLHSELNLSSLELGDSALYFCASSPRDRVGDEQFFGPGTRLTVL.

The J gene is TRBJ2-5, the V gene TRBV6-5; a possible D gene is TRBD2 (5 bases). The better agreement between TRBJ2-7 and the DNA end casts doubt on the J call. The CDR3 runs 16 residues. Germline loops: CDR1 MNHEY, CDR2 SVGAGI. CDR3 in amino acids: CASSYSVGSRGYEQYF. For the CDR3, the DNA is TGTGCCAGCAGTTACTCGGTGGGGTCCCGGGGCTACGAGCAGTACTTC.

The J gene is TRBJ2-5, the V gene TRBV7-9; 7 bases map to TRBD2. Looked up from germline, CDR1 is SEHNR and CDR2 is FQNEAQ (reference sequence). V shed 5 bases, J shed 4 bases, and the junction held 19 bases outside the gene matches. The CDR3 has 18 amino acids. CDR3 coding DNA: TGTGCCAGCAGCACATCACTAGCGACTAACGAAAGGGGAGAGACCCAGTACTTC. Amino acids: CASSTSLATNERGETQYF.

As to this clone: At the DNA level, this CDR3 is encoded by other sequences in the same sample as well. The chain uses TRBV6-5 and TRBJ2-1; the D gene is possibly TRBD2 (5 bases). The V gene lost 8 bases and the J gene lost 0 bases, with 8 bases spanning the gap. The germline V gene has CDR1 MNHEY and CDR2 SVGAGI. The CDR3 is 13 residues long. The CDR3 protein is CASGSGSYNEQFF. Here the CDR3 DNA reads TGTGCCAGCGGGAGCGGCTCCTACAATGAGCAGTTCTTC.

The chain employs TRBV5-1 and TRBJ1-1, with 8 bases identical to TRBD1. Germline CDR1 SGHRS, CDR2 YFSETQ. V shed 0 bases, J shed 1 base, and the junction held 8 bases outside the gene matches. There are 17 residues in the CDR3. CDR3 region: CASSLGQGRVWNTEAFF. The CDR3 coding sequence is TGCGCCAGCAGCTTGGGACAGGGGCGAGTTTGGAACACTGAAGCTTTCTTT.

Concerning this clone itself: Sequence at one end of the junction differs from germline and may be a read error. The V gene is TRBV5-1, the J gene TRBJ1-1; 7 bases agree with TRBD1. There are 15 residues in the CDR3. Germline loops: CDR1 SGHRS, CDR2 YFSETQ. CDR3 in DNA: TGCGCCAGCAGCTCCCGCTTACAGGGGAACGCTGAAGCTTTCTTT. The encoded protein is CASSSRLQGNAEAFF.

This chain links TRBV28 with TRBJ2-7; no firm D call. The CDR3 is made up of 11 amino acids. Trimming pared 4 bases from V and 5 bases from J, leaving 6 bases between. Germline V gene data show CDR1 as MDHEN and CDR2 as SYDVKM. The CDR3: CASSWANEQYF. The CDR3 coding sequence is TGTGCCAGCAGTTGGGCTAACGAGCAGTACTTC.

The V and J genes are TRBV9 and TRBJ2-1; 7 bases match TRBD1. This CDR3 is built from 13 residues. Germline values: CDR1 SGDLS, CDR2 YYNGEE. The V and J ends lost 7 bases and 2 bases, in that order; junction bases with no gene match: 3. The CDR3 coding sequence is TGTGCCAGCGGACAGGAGACCTACAATGAGCAGTTCTTC. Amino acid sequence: CASGQETYNEQFF.

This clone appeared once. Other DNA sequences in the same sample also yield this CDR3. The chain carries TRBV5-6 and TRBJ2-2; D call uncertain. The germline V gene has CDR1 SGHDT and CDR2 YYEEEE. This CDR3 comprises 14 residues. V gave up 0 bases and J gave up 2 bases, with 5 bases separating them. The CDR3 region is CASSLVANTGELFF. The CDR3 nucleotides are TGTGCCAGCAGCTTGGTGGCAAACACCGGGGAGCTGTTTTTT.

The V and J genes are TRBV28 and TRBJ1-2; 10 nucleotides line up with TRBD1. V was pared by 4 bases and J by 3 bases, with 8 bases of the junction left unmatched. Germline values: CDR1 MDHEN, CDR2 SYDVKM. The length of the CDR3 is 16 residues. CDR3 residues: CASSSRLGQGDYGYTF. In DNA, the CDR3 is TGTGCCAGCAGTTCGCGCCTCGGACAGGGGGACTATGGCTACACCTTC.

CDR3 nucleotides: TGTGCCAGCAGTTCTAGCGGGAGGGCCGGCGAGCAGTACTTC. This encodes CASSSSGRAGEQYF. The J gene is TRBJ2-7, the V gene TRBV27; 12 nucleotides agree with TRBD2. The germline CDR1 and CDR2 sequences are MNHEY and SMNVEV (reference sequence). V trimming: 4 bases; J trimming: 6 bases; junction bases outside the gene matches: 4. This CDR3 has 14 residues.